The clone carrying this T cell receptor (beta chain) came up a few times. Using RNA transcripts as the source, TCR beta CDR3 regions were amplified. HTBI primers were used for first-round RT-PCR of the TCR CDR3. TCRdb independently ran MiXCR on the multiplex PCR reads; one entry per CDR3 protein. The table lists about 460,000 distinct CDR3 sequences, about 20% of them singletons. The data were obtained in a study of T cells in Graves' hyperthyroidism and ophthalmopathy. Study information: Prior to any treatment, at the point of initial diagnosis, peripheral blood was collected.

Criteria for exclusion of patients were uncontrolled infection, other autoimmune disease, pregnancy or lactation. The sample was blood. This TCR came from a woman aged 70-85 years with Graves' ophthalmopathy.

This CDR3 reads CASSSVETSGYETQYF. The CDR3, as DNA: TGTGCCAGCAGCTCAGTGGAGACTAGCGGTTATGAGACCCAGTACTTC. The chain carries TRBV7-8 and TRBJ2-5; 9 positions agree with TRBD2. The ends lost 4 bases at V and 5 bases at J; junction bases unmatched: 11. This CDR3 contains 16 residues. Germline assignment: CDR1 SGHVS and CDR2 FQNEAQ.